The 9 T cell receptor beta chains below were found in one sample sequenced in a study of T cell changes during pregnancy in multiple sclerosis. Generated by immunoSEQ multiplex PCR, the TCRdb table keeps only in-frame clones and is missing some. The sample includes tens of thousands of clones, around nine tenths of them seen just once. The sample was CD8+ T cells from peripheral blood mononuclear cells, taken in the third trimester of pregnancy. The receptors derive from a female donor with multiple sclerosis, enrolled in a pregnancy study.

The chain couples TRBV11-1 to TRBJ2-3; D uncertain. V lost 5 bases to trimming and J lost 4 bases, with 10 bases between them. There are 13 residues in the CDR3. Germline V gene sequence: CDR1 SGHAT, CDR2 FQDESV (reference sequence). The CDR3 spells CASSILVPDTQYF. In nucleotides, the CDR3 is TGTGCCAGCAGCATCCTAGTTCCAGATACGCAGTATTTT.

The chain joins TRBV4-1 to TRBJ1-5; D is possibly TRBD1 (5 bases). Per germline, CDR1 MGHRA and CDR2 YSYEKL. V lost 5 bases to trimming and J lost 4 bases, with 15 bases between them. This CDR3 is 15 amino acids long. CDR3 in amino acids: CASSDNWDWNQPQHF. CDR3 bases: TGCGCCAGCAGCGATAATTGGGACTGGAATCAGCCCCAGCATTTT.

The count of this clone is one. This chain joins TRBV7-8 and TRBJ2-7; 9 nucleotides line up with TRBD1. Germline CDR1 and CDR2: SGHVS and FQNEAQ. The length of the CDR3 is 15 residues. V was clipped by 5 bases and J by 1 base; unmatched bases: 6. The CDR3 bases are TGTGCCAGCAGCCCCGGGACAGGGTGGTCCTACGAGCAGTACTTC. It encodes CASSPGTGWSYEQYF.

The rearrangement uses TRBV11-3 and TRBJ1-1, with 9 bases lining up with TRBD1. The CDR3 sequence is 13 residues long. V was clipped by 2 bases and J by 7 bases; unmatched bases: 2. CDR1 SGHNT and CDR2 YENEEA come from the germline V gene. DNA of the CDR3: TGTGCCAGCAGCTTATGGGGACAGGGTGAAGCTTTCTTT. It specifies CASSLWGQGEAFF.

The table lists this clone with a count of one. The V and J genes are TRBV19 and TRBJ1-1; 9 bases align to TRBD1. Germline CDR1 LNHDA, CDR2 SQIVND (reference sequence). Unmatched junction bases numbered 11, after V lost 5 bases and J lost 4 bases. This CDR3 is 16 amino acids long. The CDR3, as DNA: TGTGCCAGTAGTTTCCGGGACAGGGTTTTTGGCACTGAAGCTTTCTTT. It encodes CASSFRDRVFGTEAFF.

The V and J genes are TRBV21-1 and TRBJ1-1; TRBD1 is taken as the D call from the table, unchecked against the DNA. TRBV21-1 is given as a pseudogene. This CDR3 region has 13 residues. In DNA, the CDR3 is TGTGCCAGCAGCAAAGAAGGTTCAGGTGAAGCTTTCTTT. Its protein product is CASSKEGSGEAFF.

The chain carries TRBV5-5 and TRBJ2-4, with TRBD1 identical over 7 bases. CDR1 and CDR2 (germline): SGHKS, YYEKEE (reference sequence). The CDR3 consists of 15 residues. V gave up 9 bases and J gave up 0 bases; unmatched junction bases: 9. The DNA for the CDR3 is TGTGCCACCGGGGACAGTCCCGTAGCCAAAAACATTCAGTACTTC. Translated, it gives CATGDSPVAKNIQYF.

V usage is TRBV5-8 and J usage is TRBJ1-5, with no clear D. The CDR3 extends over 15 amino acids. V gave up 4 bases and J gave up 0 bases, with 11 bases separating them. Per the germline V gene, CDR1 is SGHTS and CDR2 is YDEGEE. CDR3: CASSEGSGSNQPQHF. Written as DNA, the CDR3 is TGTGCCAGCAGCGAAGGTAGCGGTAGCAATCAGCCCCAGCATTTT. Drawing the rest from reference TRBV5-8 and TRBJ1-5, the complete variable domain is EAGVTQSPTHLIKTRGQQATLRCSPISGHTSVYWYQQALGLGLQFLLWYDEGEERNRGNFPPRFSGRQFPNYSSELNVNALELEDSALYLCASSEGSGSNQPQHFGDGTRLSIL.

J is TRBJ2-6 and V is TRBV27; 9 bases map to TRBD1. J gave up 0 bases and V 3 bases, and 9 bases lay outside the gene matches. Germline CDR1 MNHEY, CDR2 SMNVEV (reference sequence). The CDR3 contains 19 residues. The CDR3 nucleotides read TGTGCCAGCAGTTTGGGACCGGGACAGGGAGCCTCTGGGGCCAACGTCCTGACTTTC. The encoded protein is CASSLGPGQGASGANVLTF.